This is a list of T cell receptor beta chains from one sample in a study of CD8 T cells in Susac syndrome. TCRdb independently ran MiXCR on the immunoSEQ multiplex PCR reads; one entry per CDR3 protein. The repertoire has some 150,000 distinct CDR3 sequences, approximately 94% of them found once; the top ten carry over 0.07%. Sequencing used CD4+ T cells from PBMCs. The receptors derive from a human donor in good health. CDR3s include the opening cysteine and the closing phenylalanine or tryptophan. The D gene is left open where the match is weak.

>TRBJ2-1|TRBD2|TRBV30
TGTGCCTGGACGGGAGGTACCTACAATGAGCAGTTCTTC
CAWTGGTYNEQFF
>TRBJ2-1|NA|TRBV5-1
TGCGCCAGCAGCTACGGGACCGCCACACACAATGAGCAGTTCTTC
CASSYGTATHNEQFF
>TRBJ2-4|TRBD2|TRBV6-2/TRBV6-3
TGTGCCAGCAGCCACCTGGGACTAGTGTTAGCCAAAAACATTCAGTACTTC
CASSHLGLVLAKNIQYF
>TRBJ2-1|NA|TRBV6-2/TRBV6-3
TGTGCCAGCAGTTACTATTCCTCCTACAATGAGCAGTTCTTC
CASSYYSSYNEQFF
>TRBJ2-4|NA|TRBV2
TGTGCCAGCACTCGTTTGGACCTTTTAGCCAAAAACATTCAGTACTTC
CASTRLDLLAKNIQYF
>TRBJ2-3|NA|TRBV20-1
TGCAGTGCTAGCTACGGGACGGGCACAGATACGCAGTATTTT
CSASYGTGTDTQYF
>TRBJ2-1|NA|TRBV16
TGTGCCACCGGCTCCCTTCGAGGTACTGAGCAGTTCTTC
CATGSLRGTEQFF
>TRBJ1-5|TRBD1|TRBV11-2
TGTGCCAGCAGCTTCGGACAGGGACCTTTACAGCCCCAGCATTTT
CASSFGQGPLQPQHF
>TRBJ2-7|NA|TRBV20-1
TGCAGTGCTAGAGCGCCCAGCGGCTCATTCGTCGGGGAGCAGTACTTC
CSARAPSGSFVGEQYF
>TRBJ1-5|NA|TRBV2
TGTGCCAGCAGTGAAGAACGGAATCAGCCCCAGCATTTT
CASSEERNQPQHF
>TRBJ2-5|TRBD2|TRBV7-9
TGTGCCAGCAGCCCGAGGGGGCTCGCGGGAGGGCCGGGAGAGACCCAGTACTTC
CASSPRGLAGGPGETQYF
>TRBJ2-7|TRBD1|TRBV20-1
TGCAGTGCAAGAGAGGGCAGGGGGCCTCTCGAGCAGTACTTC
CSAREGRGPLEQYF
>TRBJ2-3|TRBD1|TRBV5-4
TGTGCCAGCAGCTTGCAACAGGGGAAAGATACGCAGTATTTT
CASSLQQGKDTQYF
>TRBJ1-2|NA|TRBV30
TGTGCCTGGAGCCCGCCGGACATCGGAGTTTTCTATGGCTACACCTTC
CAWSPPDIGVFYGYTF
>TRBJ1-1|NA|TRBV4-1
TGCGCCAGCAGCCAAGGTTTAGGCAGGACTGAAGCTTTCTTT
CASSQGLGRTEAFF
>TRBJ2-1|TRBD2|TRBV2
TGTGCCAGCAGTGAACGTGGACTAGCGGGGGTCAATGAGCAGTTCTTC
CASSERGLAGVNEQFF
>TRBJ1-5|NA|TRBV4-2
TGTGCCAGCAGCCAAGATGAGGGTTCTGACCAGCCCCAGCATTTT
CASSQDEGSDQPQHF
>TRBJ2-5|NA|TRBV29-1
TGCAGCGTTGATAGTAGCTCTAAGACCCAGTACTTC
CSVDSSSKTQYF
>TRBJ2-1|TRBD2|TRBV5-4
TGTGCCAGCTCCGCTAGCGGGAGCTACAATGAGCAGTTCTTC
CASSASGSYNEQFF
>TRBJ1-1|NA|TRBV6-2/TRBV6-3
TGTGCCAGCAGTCAGATCATGAACACTGAAGCTTTCTTT
CASSQIMNTEAFF
>TRBJ2-3|TRBD2|TRBV20-1
TGCAGTGGTACTAGCGGGTCCACAGATACGCAGTATTTT
CSGTSGSTDTQYF